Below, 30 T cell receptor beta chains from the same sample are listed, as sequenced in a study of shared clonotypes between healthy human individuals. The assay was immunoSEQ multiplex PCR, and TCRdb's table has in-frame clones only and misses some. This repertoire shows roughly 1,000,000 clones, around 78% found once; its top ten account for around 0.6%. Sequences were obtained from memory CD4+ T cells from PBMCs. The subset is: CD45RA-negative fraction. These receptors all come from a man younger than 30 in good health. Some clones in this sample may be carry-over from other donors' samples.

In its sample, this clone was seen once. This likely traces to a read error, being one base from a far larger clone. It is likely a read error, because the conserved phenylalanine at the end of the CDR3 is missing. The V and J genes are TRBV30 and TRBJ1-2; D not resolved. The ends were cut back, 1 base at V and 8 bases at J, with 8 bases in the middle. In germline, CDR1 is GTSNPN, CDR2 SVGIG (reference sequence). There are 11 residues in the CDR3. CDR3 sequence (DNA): TGTGCCTGGAGTGAAAAAATCGGCTACACCCTC. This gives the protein CAWSEKIGYTL.

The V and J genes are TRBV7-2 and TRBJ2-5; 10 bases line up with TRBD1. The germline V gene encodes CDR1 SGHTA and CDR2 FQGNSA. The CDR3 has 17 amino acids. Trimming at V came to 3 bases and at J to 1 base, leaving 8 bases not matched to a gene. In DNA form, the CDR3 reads TGTGCCAGCAGCTTTACCGGGACAGGGGCGTTCCAAGAGACCCAGTACTTC. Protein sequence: CASSFTGTGAFQETQYF.

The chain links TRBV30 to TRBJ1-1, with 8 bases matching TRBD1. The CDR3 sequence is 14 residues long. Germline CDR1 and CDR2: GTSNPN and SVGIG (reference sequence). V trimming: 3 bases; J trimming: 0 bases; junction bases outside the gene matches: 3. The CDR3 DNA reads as TGTGCCTGGAGCCGGACAGGGATGAACACTGAAGCTTTCTTT. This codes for CAWSRTGMNTEAFF.

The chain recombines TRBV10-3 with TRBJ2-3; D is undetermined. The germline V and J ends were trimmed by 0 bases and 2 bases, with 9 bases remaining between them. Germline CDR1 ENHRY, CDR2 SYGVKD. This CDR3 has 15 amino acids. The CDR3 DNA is TGTGCCATCAGTGAGTCGATCGCAGCCACAGATACGCAGTATTTT. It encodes CAISESIAATDTQYF.

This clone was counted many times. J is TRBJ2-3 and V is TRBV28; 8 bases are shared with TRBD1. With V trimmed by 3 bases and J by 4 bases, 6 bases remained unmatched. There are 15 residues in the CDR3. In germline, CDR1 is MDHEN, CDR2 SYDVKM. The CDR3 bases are TGTGCCAGCAGTTTCCAGGGGGCCATGTCAGATACGCAGTATTTT. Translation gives CASSFQGAMSDTQYF.

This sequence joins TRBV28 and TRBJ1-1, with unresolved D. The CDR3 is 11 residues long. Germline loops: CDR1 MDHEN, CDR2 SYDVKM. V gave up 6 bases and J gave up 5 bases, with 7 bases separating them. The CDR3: CASRIATEAFF. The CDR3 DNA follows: TGTGCCAGCAGGATTGCAACTGAAGCTTTCTTT.

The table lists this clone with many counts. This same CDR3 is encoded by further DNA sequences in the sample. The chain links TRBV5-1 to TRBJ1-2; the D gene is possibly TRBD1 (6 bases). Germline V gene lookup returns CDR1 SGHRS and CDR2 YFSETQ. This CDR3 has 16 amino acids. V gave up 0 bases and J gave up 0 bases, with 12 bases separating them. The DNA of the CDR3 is TGCGCCAGCAGCTTGGGTCCCGAGGGGGCTAACTATGGCTACACCTTC. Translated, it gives CASSLGPEGANYGYTF.

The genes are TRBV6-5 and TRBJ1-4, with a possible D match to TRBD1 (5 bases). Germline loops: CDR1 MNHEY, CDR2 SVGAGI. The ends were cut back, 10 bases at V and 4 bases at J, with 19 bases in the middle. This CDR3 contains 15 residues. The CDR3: CATRRWGGDNEKLFF. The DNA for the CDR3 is TGTGCCACCCGTCGTTGGGGCGGGGATAATGAAAAACTGTTTTTT.

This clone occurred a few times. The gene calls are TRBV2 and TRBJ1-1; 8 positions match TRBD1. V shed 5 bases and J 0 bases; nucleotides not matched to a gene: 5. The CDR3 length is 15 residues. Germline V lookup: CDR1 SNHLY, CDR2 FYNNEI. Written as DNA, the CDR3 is TGTGCCAGCAGTATTACGACAGGGGTGAACACTGAAGCTTTCTTT. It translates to CASSITTGVNTEAFF.

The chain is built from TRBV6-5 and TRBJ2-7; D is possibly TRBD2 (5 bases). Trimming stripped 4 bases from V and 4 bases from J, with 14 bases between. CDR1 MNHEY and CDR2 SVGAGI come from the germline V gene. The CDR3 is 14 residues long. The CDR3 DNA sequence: TGTGCCAGCAGTTCCTACGGCGGGCCGTACGAGCAGTACTTC. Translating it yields CASSSYGGPYEQYF.

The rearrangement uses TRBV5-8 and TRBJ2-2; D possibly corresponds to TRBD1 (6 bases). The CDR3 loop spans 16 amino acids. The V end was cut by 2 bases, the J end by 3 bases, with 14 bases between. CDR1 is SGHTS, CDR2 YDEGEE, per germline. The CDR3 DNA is TGTGCCAGCAGCTTAGGAACGGACAGATACACCGGGGAGCTGTTTTTT. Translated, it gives CASSLGTDRYTGELFF.

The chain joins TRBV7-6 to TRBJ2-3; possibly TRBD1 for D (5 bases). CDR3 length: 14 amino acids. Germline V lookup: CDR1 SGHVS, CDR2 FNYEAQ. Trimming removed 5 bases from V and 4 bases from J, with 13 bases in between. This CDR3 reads CASSNGQISDTQYF. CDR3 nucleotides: TGTGCCAGCAGCAATGGACAAATATCAGATACGCAGTATTTT.

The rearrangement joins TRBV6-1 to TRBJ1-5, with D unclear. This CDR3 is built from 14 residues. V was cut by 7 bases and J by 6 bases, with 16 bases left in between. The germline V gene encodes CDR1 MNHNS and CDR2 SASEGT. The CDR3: CASTFREVPQPQHF. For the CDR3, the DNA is TGTGCCAGCACCTTCCGGGAGGTCCCTCAGCCCCAGCATTTT.

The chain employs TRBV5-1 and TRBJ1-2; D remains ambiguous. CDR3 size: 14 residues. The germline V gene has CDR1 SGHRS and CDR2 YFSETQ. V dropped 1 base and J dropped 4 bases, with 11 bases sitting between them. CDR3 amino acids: CASSLLGSPYGYTF. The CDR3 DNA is TGCGCCAGCAGCTTGTTAGGCAGCCCCTATGGCTACACCTTC.

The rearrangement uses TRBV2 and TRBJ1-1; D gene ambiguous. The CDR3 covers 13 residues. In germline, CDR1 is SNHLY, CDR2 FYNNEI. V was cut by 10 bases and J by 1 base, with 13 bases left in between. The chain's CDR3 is CATRRGGNTEAFF. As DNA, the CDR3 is TGTGCCACTCGGCGGGGAGGGAACACTGAAGCTTTCTTT. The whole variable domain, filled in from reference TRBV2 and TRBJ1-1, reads EPEVTQTPSHQVTQMGQEVILRCVPISNHLYFYWYRQILGQKVEFLVSFYNNEISEKSEIFDDQFSVERPDGSNFTLKIRSTKLEDSAMYFCATRRGGNTEAFFGQGTRLTVV.

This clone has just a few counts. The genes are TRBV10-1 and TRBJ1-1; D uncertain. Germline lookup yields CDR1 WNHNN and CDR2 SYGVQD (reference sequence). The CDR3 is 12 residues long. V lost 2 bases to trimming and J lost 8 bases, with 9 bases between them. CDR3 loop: CASSEPGKEAFF. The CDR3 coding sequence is TGCGCCAGCAGTGAGCCGGGGAAGGAAGCTTTCTTT.

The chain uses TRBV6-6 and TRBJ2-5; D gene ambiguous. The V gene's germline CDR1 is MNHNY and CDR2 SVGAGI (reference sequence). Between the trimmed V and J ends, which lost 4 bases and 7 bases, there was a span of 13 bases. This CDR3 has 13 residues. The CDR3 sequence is CASSFLEVATQYF. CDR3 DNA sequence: TGTGCCAGCAGTTTTCTTGAGGTGGCGACCCAGTACTTC.

The DNA for the CDR3 is TGTGCCAGCTCACCGCCTAGCGGTGGAGGCACCGGGGAGCTGTTTTTT. This encodes CASSPPSGGGTGELFF. The chain couples TRBV18 to TRBJ2-2; TRBD2 matches 7 bases. The CDR3 has 16 residues. Germline-derived CDR1 and CDR2 are KGHSH and LQKENI. V was pared by 3 bases and J by 4 bases, with 8 bases of the junction left unmatched.

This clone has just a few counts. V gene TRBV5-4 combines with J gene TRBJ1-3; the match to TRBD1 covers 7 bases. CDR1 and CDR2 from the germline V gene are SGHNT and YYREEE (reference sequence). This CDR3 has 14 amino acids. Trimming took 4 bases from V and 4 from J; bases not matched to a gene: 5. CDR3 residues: CASSEGGFGNTIYF. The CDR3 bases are TGTGCCAGCAGCGAAGGGGGCTTCGGAAACACCATATATTTT.

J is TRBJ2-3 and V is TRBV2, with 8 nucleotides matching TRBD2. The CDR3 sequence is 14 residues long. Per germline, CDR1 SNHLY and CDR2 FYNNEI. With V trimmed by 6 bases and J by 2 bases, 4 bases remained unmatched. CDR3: CASSPGLDTDTQYF. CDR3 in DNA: TGTGCCAGCAGCCCGGGACTAGACACAGATACGCAGTATTTT. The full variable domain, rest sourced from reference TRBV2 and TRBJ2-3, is EPEVTQTPSHQVTQMGQEVILRCVPISNHLYFYWYRQILGQKVEFLVSFYNNEISEKSEIFDDQFSVERPDGSNFTLKIRSTKLEDSAMYFCASSPGLDTDTQYFGPGTRLTVL.

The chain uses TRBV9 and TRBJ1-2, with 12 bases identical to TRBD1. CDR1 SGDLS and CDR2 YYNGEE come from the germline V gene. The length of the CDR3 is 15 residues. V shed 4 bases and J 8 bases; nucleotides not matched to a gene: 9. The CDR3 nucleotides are TGTGCCAGCAGCCCTTCGGGACAGGGGGCGCGGGGCTACACCTTC. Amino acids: CASSPSGQGARGYTF. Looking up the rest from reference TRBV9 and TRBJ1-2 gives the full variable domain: DSGVTQTPKHLITATGQRVTLRCSPRSGDLSVYWYQQSLDQGLQFLIQYYNGEERAKGNILERFSAQQFPDLHSELNLSSLELGDSALYFCASSPSGQGARGYTFGSGTRLTVV.

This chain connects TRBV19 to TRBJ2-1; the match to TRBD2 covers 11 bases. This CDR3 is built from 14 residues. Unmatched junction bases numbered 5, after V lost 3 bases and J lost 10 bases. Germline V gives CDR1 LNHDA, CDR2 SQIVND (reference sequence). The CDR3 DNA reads TGTGCCAGTAGTATCGAAGGGACTAGCGGAGAGCAGTTCTTC. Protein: CASSIEGTSGEQFF.

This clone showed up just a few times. The CDR3 bases are TGTGCCAGCAGCCCATTCAGGGTGGACACCGGGGAGCTGTTTTTT. It specifies CASSPFRVDTGELFF. The chain couples TRBV5-6 to TRBJ2-2; D perhaps matches TRBD1 (5 bases). Germline V gene sequence: CDR1 SGHDT, CDR2 YYEEEE. The CDR3 is made up of 15 amino acids. The V end lost 4 bases, the J end lost 3 bases, and 13 bases lay between the germline ends.

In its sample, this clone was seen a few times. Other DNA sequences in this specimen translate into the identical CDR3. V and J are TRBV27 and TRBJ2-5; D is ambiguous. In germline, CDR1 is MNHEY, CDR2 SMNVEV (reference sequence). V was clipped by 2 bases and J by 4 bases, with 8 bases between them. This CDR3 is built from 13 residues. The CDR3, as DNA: TGTGCCAGCAGTTTAAGGAGAAGAGAGACCCAGTACTTC. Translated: CASSLRRRETQYF.

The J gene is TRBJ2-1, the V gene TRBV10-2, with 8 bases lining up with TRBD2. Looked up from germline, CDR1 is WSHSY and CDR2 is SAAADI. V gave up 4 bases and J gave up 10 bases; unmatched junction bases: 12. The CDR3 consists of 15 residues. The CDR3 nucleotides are TGCGCCAGCAGTGCCGCCTGGACCACGGGGGGGGAGCAGTTCTTC. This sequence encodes CASSAAWTTGGEQFF.

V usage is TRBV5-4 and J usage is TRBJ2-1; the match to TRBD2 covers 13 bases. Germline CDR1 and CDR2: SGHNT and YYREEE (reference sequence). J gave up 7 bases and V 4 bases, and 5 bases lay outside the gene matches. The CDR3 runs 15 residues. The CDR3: CASSTGTSGKNEQFF. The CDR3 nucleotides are TGTGCCAGCAGCACCGGGACTAGCGGGAAAAATGAGCAGTTCTTC.

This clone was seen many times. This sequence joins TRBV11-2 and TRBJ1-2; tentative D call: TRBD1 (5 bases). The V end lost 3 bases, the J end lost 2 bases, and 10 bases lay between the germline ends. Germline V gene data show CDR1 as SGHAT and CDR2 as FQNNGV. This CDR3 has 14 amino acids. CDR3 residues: CASSFNRDNYGYTF. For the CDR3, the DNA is TGTGCCAGCAGCTTCAACCGGGACAACTATGGCTACACCTTC.

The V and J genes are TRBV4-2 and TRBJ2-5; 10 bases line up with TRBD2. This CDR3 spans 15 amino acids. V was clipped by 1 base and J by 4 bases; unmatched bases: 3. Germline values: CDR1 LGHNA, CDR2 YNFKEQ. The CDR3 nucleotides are TGTGCCAGCAGCCAAGGAGCGGGAGGGCCAGAGACCCAGTACTTC. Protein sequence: CASSQGAGGPETQYF.

CDR3 residues: CASSRDFYEQYF. CDR3 DNA sequence: TGTGCCAGCAGCCGGGACTTTTACGAGCAGTACTTC. The chain has TRBV11-2 and TRBJ2-7; D perhaps matches TRBD2 (6 bases). The CDR3 has 12 amino acids. The germline CDR1 and CDR2 sequences are SGHAT and FQNNGV. V was trimmed by 5 bases and J by 4 bases, leaving 9 bases between them.

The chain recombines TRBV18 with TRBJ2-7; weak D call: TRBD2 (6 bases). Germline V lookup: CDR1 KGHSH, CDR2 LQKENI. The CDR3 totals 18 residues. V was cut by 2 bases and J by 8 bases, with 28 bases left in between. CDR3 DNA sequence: TGTGCCAGCTCACCATTTCCCCCTGATAGAGGGAGGCCCGGCCAGCAGTACTTC. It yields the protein CASSPFPPDRGRPGQQYF. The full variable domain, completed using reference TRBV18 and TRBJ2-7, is NAGVMQNPRHLVRRRGQEARLRCSPMKGHSHVYWYRQLPEEGLKFMVYLQKENIIDESGMPKERFSAEFPKEGPSILRIQQVVRGDSAAYFCASSPFPPDRGRPGQQYFGPGTRLTVT.